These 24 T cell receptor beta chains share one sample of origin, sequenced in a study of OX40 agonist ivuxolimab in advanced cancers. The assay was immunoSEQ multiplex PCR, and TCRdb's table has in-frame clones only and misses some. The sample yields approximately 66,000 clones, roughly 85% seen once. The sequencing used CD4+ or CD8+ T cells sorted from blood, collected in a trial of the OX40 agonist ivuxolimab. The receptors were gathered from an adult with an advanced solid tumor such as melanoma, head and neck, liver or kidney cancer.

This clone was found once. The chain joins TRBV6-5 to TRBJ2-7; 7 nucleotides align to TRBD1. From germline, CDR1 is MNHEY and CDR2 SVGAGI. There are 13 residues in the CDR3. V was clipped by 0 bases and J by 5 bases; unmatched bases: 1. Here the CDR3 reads CASSYSTGDEQYF. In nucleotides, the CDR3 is TGTGCCAGCAGTTACTCTACAGGGGACGAGCAGTACTTC.

Here the CDR3 DNA reads TGTGCCAGCAGTTTGACTAGCGGCCCGGGGAGTGAGCAGTACTTC. Protein sequence: CASSLTSGPGSEQYF. The rearrangement links TRBV6-5 to TRBJ2-7, with 9 bases that match TRBD2. The germline V gene has CDR1 MNHEY and CDR2 SVGAGI. The V segment lost 4 bases and the J segment 7 bases; nucleotides outside the gene matches: 11. The CDR3 loop spans 15 amino acids.

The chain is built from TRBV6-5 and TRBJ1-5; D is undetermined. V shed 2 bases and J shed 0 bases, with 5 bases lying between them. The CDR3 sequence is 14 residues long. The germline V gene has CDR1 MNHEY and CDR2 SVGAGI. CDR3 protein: CASSYIYSNQPQHF. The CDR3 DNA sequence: TGTGCCAGCAGTTACATTTATAGCAATCAGCCCCAGCATTTT.

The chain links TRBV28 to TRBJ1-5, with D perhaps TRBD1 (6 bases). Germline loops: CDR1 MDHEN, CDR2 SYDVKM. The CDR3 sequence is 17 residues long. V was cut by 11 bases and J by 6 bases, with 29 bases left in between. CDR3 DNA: TGTGCCGCAGCTCGAACAGGGTTAAGAAAGAATGGTCAGCCCCAGCATTTT. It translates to CAAARTGLRKNGQPQHF.

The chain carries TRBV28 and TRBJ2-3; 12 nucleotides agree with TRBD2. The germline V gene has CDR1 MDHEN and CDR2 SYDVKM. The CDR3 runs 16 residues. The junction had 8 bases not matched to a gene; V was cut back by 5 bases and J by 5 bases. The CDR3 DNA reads TGTGCCAGCAGTGCCCCTAGCGGGGGGGCCCAAGATACGCAGTATTTT. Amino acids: CASSAPSGGAQDTQYF. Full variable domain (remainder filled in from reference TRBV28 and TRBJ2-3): DVKVTQSSRYLVKRTGEKVFLECVQDMDHENMFWYRQDPGLGLRLIYFSYDVKMKEKGDIPEGYSVSREKKERFSLILESASTNQTSMYLCASSAPSGGAQDTQYFGPGTRLTVL.

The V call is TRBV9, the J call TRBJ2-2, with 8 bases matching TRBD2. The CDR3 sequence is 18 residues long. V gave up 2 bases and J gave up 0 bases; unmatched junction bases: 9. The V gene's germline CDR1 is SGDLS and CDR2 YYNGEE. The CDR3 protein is CASSVDASGRTNTGELFF. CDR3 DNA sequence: TGTGCCAGCAGCGTCGATGCTAGCGGGCGAACGAACACCGGGGAGCTGTTTTTT.

The DNA of the CDR3 is TGTGCCAGCAGCGCGGGACAGGGGCGTTCTGGGGCCAACGTCCTGACTTTC. Protein: CASSAGQGRSGANVLTF. The V call is TRBV11-2, the J call TRBJ2-6; TRBD1 agrees at 10 bases. Germline CDR1 is SGHAT and CDR2 is FQNNGV. With V trimmed by 5 bases and J by 1 base, 5 bases remained unmatched. The CDR3 length is 17 residues.

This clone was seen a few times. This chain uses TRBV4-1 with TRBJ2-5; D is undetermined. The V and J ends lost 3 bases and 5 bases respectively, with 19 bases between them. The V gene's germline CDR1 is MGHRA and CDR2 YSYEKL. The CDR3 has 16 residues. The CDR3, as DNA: TGCGCCAGCAGCCAGAACCCTGGAGCGTTCGGGGAGACCCAGTACTTC. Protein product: CASSQNPGAFGETQYF.

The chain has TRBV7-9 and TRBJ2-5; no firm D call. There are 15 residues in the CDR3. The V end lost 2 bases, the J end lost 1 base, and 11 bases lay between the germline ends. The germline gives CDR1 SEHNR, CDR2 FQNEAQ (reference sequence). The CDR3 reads CASSLLGTVQETQYF. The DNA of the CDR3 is TGTGCCAGCAGCTTACTTGGCACGGTCCAAGAGACCCAGTACTTC.

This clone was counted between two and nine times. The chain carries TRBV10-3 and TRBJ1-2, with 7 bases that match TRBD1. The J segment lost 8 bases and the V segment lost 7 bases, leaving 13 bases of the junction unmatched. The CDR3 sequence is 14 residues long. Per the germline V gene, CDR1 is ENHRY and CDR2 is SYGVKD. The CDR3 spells CAITEPGQVGGYTF. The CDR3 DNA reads TGTGCCATCACCGAGCCCGGACAGGTGGGAGGCTACACCTTC.

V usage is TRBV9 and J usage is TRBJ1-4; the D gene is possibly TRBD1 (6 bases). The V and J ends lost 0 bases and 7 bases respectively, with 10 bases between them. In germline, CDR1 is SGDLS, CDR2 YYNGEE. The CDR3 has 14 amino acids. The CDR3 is CASSVGGGSEKLFF. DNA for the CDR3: TGTGCCAGCAGCGTAGGAGGGGGGAGTGAAAAACTGTTTTTT.

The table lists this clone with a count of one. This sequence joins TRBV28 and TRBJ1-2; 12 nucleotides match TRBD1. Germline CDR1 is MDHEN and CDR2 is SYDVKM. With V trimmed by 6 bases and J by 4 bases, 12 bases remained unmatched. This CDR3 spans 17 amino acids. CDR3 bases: TGTGCCAGCAGAAACCCCGGGACAGGGGGCTACGGCTATGGCTACACCTTC. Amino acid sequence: CASRNPGTGGYGYGYTF.

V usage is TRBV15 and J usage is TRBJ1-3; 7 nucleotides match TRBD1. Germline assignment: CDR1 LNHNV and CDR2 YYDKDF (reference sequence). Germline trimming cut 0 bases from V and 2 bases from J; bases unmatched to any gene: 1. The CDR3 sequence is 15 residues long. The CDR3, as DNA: TGTGCCACCAGCAGAGACAGGGGGACTGGAAACACCATATATTTT. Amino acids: CATSRDRGTGNTIYF.

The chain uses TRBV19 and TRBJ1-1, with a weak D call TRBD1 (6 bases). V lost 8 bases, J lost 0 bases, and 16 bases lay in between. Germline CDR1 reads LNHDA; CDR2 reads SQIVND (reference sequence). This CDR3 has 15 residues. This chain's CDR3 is CASCAKGQLNTEAFF. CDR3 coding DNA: TGTGCCAGTTGCGCGAAGGGACAATTGAACACTGAAGCTTTCTTT.

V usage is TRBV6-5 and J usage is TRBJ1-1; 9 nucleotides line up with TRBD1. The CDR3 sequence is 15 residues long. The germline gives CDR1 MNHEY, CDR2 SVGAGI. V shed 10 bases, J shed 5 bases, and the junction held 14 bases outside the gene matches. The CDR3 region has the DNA TGTGCCACCTACTCGTATACAGGGGGCAGGACTGAAGCTTTCTTT. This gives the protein CATYSYTGGRTEAFF.

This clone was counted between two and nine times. CDR3 nucleotides: TGTGCCAGCAGTGTACAGGGTATGAATCAGCCCCAGCATTTT. Translating gives CASSVQGMNQPQHF. The chain joins TRBV2 to TRBJ1-5; D perhaps matches TRBD1 (6 bases). The length of the CDR3 is 14 residues. In germline, CDR1 is SNHLY, CDR2 FYNNEI. V lost 4 bases and J 4 bases, leaving 11 bases between the germline ends. Full variable domain (missing parts from reference TRBV2 and TRBJ1-5): EPEVTQTPSHQVTQMGQEVILRCVPISNHLYFYWYRQILGQKVEFLVSFYNNEISEKSEIFDDQFSVERPDGSNFTLKIRSTKLEDSAMYFCASSVQGMNQPQHFGDGTRLSIL.

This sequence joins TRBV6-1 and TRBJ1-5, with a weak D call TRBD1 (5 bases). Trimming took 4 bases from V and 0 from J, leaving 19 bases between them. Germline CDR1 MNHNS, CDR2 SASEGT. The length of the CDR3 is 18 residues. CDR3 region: CASSVAGYFGSSNQPQHF. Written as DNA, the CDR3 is TGTGCCAGCAGTGTCGCAGGGTATTTTGGCAGTAGCAATCAGCCCCAGCATTTT.

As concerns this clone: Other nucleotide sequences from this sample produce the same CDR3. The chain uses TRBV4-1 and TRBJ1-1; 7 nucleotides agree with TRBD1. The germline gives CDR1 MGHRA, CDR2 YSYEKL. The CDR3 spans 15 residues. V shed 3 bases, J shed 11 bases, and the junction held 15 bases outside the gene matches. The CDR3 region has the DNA TGCGCCAGCAGCCAGACGCAGACGGGACAGCCGACGGCTTTCTTT. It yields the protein CASSQTQTGQPTAFF.

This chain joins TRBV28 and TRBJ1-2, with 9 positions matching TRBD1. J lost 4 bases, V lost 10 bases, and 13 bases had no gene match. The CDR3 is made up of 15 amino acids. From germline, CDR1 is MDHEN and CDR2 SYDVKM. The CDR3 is CANPRNRGQSYGYTF. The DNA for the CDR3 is TGTGCCAACCCAAGAAACAGGGGGCAGAGCTATGGCTACACCTTC.

CDR3 loop: CASSPRTTGELFF. CDR3 nucleotides: TGTGCCAGCTCACCCAGGACCACCGGGGAGCTGTTTTTT. This sequence joins TRBV18 and TRBJ2-2; unclear D gene. V was trimmed by 3 bases and J by 4 bases, leaving 6 bases between them. The germline CDR1 and CDR2 sequences are KGHSH and LQKENI. CDR3 length: 13 residues.

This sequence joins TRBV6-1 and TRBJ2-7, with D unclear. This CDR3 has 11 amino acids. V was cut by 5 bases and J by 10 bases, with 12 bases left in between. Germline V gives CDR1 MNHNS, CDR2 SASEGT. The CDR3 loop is CASSPGKVQYF. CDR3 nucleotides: TGTGCCAGCAGTCCCGGAAAAGTACAGTACTTC.

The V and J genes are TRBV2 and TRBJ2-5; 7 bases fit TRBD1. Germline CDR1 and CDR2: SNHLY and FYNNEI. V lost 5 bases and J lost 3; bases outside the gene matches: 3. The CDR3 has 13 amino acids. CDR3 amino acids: CASSRGPKETQYF. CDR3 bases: TGTGCCAGCAGTAGGGGGCCCAAAGAGACCCAGTACTTC.

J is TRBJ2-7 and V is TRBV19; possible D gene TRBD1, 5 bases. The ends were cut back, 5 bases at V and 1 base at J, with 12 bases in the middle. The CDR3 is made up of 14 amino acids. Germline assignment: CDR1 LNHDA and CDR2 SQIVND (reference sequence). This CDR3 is CASSPRAGSYEQYF. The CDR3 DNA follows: TGTGCCAGTAGTCCCCGGGCAGGGTCCTACGAGCAGTACTTC.

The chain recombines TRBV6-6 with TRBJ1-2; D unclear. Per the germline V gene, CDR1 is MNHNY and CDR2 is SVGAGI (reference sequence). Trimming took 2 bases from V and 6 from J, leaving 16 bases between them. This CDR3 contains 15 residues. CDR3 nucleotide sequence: TGTGCCAGCAGTTACGGTGGAGGGCGGACCGATGGCTACACCTTC. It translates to CASSYGGGRTDGYTF.